The entry below describes one T cell receptor (beta chain). The entry originates in a study of blood T cell repertoires in COVID-19. Study at large: Samples representing acute and convalescent COVID-19 were sourced from the United States, Italy and Spain. The analysed material was cDNA or gDNA that came from T cells, B-cell-depleted T cells, or PBMCs.

Germline CDR1 is LNHNV and CDR2 is YYDKDF (reference sequence). This CDR3 spans 16 amino acids. Trimming removed 1 base from V and 8 bases from J, with 17 bases in between. In the authors' workflow: By means of reference gene primer amplification, nucleated cell counts were estimated. Libraries were prepared by immunoSEQ multiplex PCR; TCRdb keeps only in-frame clonotypes and omits some of them. The DNA gave D and trimming, while V, J and clone size come from that table. This table holds hundreds of thousands of clones, about 91% found once. The clonotype comes from a man aged 80 or over with acute or convalescent COVID-19. Sequencing was carried out using peripheral blood. The chain joins TRBV15 to TRBJ1-4, with D possibly TRBD1 on 6 matching bases. The CDR3 DNA reads as TGTGCCACCAGCAGAGTGGGAAGAGGGACAAGAGAAAAACTGTTTTTT. It specifies CATSRVGRGTREKLFF.